Listed below are T cell receptor beta chains from one sample, sequenced in a study of T cells in localized non-small cell lung cancer. Libraries were prepared by immunoSEQ multiplex PCR; TCRdb keeps only in-frame clonotypes and omits some of them. The data contain around 31,000 clones, under 95% of them singletons. This material consisted of peripheral blood, taken before any cancer treatment. Every receptor here comes from a woman between 40 and 69 years old with stage I lung adenocarcinoma. CDR3s include the opening cysteine and the closing phenylalanine or tryptophan. The D gene is left open where the match is weak. The size entry is marked missing in some rows and otherwise reads once, few, many or a size class.

TRBJ1-1,TRBV4-3,once,NA,CASSRIFMNTEAFF,TGCGCCAGCAGCCGAATTTTCATGAACACTGAAGCTTTCTTT
TRBJ1-2,TRBV5-1,NA,TRBD1,CASSSGTGNYGYTF,TGCGCCAGCAGCTCCGGGACAGGGAACTATGGCTACACCTTC
TRBJ1-5,TRBV7-2,NA,NA,CASSFWVSSNQPQHF,TGTGCCAGCAGCTTTTGGGTTTCCAGCAATCAGCCCCAGCATTTT
TRBJ2-7,TRBV10-3,few,NA,CAISEFFVRTYEQYF,TGTGCCATCAGTGAGTTCTTCGTCAGAACCTACGAGCAGTACTTC
TRBJ2-1,TRBV5-1,NA,NA,CASSLGNRASSYNEQFF,TGCGCCAGCAGCTTGGGGAACAGGGCAAGCTCCTACAATGAGCAGTTCTTC
TRBJ1-5,TRBV6-5,NA,TRBD1,CASSYSGTGGNQPQHF,TGTGCCAGCAGTTACTCCGGGACAGGGGGGAATCAGCCCCAGCATTTT
TRBJ1-1,TRBV27,NA,NA,CASSRGQRNTEAFF,TGTGCCAGCAGCCGCGGACAGAGGAACACTGAAGCTTTCTTT
TRBJ1-6,TRBV19,NA,NA,CASSAGWGRFHF,TGTGCCAGTAGCGCTGGGTGGGGGAGATTCCACTTT
TRBJ2-7,TRBV4-1,NA,TRBD2,CASSLARTSGYEQYF,TGCGCCAGCAGCCTGGCGAGGACTAGCGGCTACGAGCAGTACTTC
TRBJ1-1,TRBV5-1,NA,TRBD1,CASSLGQGIEAFF,TGCGCCAGCAGCTTAGGACAGGGAATTGAAGCTTTCTTT
TRBJ2-1,TRBV28,NA,TRBD2,CASSPGLGGYEQFF,TGTGCCAGCAGTCCGGGACTAGGGGGGTACGAGCAGTTCTTC
TRBJ2-5,TRBV7-9,NA,NA,CASTFQETQYF,TGTGCCAGCACCTTCCAAGAGACCCAGTACTTC
TRBJ1-1,TRBV28,NA,NA,CASSSGHPNTEAFF,TGTGCCAGCAGTTCGGGACACCCGAACACTGAAGCTTTCTTT
TRBJ2-3,TRBV5-1,once,NA,CASSEPGEDTQYF,TGCGCCAGCAGCGAACCGGGGGAAGATACGCAGTATTTT
TRBJ2-7,TRBV7-3,NA,NA,CASPLRITCEQYF,TGTGCCAGCCCCTTACGGATCACCTGCGAGCAGTACTTC
TRBJ1-6,TRBV5-4,NA,TRBD1,CASSFSGGTYNSPLHF,TGTGCCAGCAGCTTTTCAGGGGGCACCTATAATTCACCCCTCCACTTT
TRBJ1-2,TRBV4-3,NA,NA,CASSQDRAGAFLYGYTF,TGCGCCAGCAGCCAAGATCGTGCAGGGGCCTTCCTCTATGGCTACACCTTC
TRBJ2-3,TRBV9,NA,TRBD1,CASSVWSGGTDTQYF,TGTGCCAGCAGCGTTTGGTCAGGGGGTACAGATACGCAGTATTTT
TRBJ1-5,TRBV5-1,NA,NA,CASSFAPLEPQHF,TGCGCCAGCAGCTTTGCTCCTCTGGAGCCCCAGCATTTT
TRBJ1-2,TRBV5-4,NA,NA,CASSLTVGGDGYTF,TGTGCCAGCAGCCTGACTGTTGGGGGAGATGGCTACACCTTC
TRBJ1-2,TRBV5-6,NA,NA,CASSLQGQWFGYTF,TGTGCCAGCAGCTTACAGGGTCAGTGGTTTGGCTACACCTTC
TRBJ1-4,TRBV2,NA,NA,CASIPGGAGDEKLFF,TGTGCCAGCATCCCGGGTGGGGCAGGGGATGAAAAACTGTTTTTT
TRBJ2-1,TRBV15,NA,TRBD2,CATSGGLAGIYNEQFF,TGTGCCACCAGCGGGGGACTAGCGGGCATATACAATGAGCAGTTCTTC
TRBJ2-1,TRBV7-9,few,NA,CASSLELGEQFF,TGTGCCAGCAGCTTAGAATTGGGAGAGCAGTTCTTC
TRBJ1-5,TRBV6-4,once,TRBD1,CASSRDRGQPQHF,TGTGCCAGCAGCCGGGACAGGGGTCAGCCCCAGCATTTT
TRBJ2-1,TRBV6-5,NA,NA,CASSQQGNNEQFF,TGTGCCAGCAGTCAACAGGGTAACAATGAGCAGTTCTTC
TRBJ1-3,TRBV5-1,NA,NA,CASSFRVGGNTIYF,TGCGCCAGCAGCTTCAGGGTGGGAGGAAACACCATATATTTT
TRBJ1-2,TRBV10-3,once,TRBD1,CAITRDSLRSGGYTF,TGTGCCATCACCAGGGACAGCCTAAGGTCCGGTGGCTACACCTTC
TRBJ2-2,TRBV18,NA,NA,CASSPTGGTGELFF,TGTGCCAGCTCACCGACAGGTGGTACCGGGGAGCTGTTTTTT
TRBJ2-7,TRBV29-1,NA,NA,CSVVFSTITYEQYF,TGCAGCGTTGTATTTAGCACCATAACCTACGAGCAGTACTTC
TRBJ2-7,TRBV9,NA,NA,CASSFTGNSYEQYF,TGTGCCAGCAGCTTCACGGGGAACTCCTACGAGCAGTACTTC
TRBJ1-1,TRBV18,NA,NA,CASSLMGRLNTEAFF,TGTGCCAGCTCACTCATGGGACGATTGAACACTGAAGCTTTCTTT
TRBJ2-3,TRBV27,NA,TRBD1,CASSLRTGISTDTQYF,TGTGCCAGCAGTTTGCGGACAGGTATTAGCACAGATACGCAGTATTTT
TRBJ2-5,TRBV7-9,NA,TRBD2,CASSPPTSLPQQETQYF,TGTGCCAGCAGCCCGCCGACTAGCCTCCCGCAGCAAGAGACCCAGTACTTC
TRBJ1-2,TRBV6-6,NA,TRBD1,CASTETSQGAGGYTF,TGTGCCAGCACCGAGACGTCTCAGGGGGCCGGTGGCTACACCTTC
TRBJ2-1,TRBV5-6,NA,NA,CASSDEFVYSSAGNEQFF,TGTGCCAGCAGCGACGAGTTCGTTTACTCTTCGGCTGGCAATGAGCAGTTCTTC
TRBJ2-5,TRBV2,NA,TRBD2,CASTGSAGGLRGTQYF,TGTGCCAGCACCGGTTCTGCGGGGGGCCTCCGAGGGACCCAGTACTTC
TRBJ1-2,TRBV6-6,NA,NA,CASTPGGAYGYTF,TGTGCCAGCACCCCCGGAGGGGCCTATGGCTACACCTTC
TRBJ1-2,TRBV7-2,NA,NA,CASSLEYGNYGYTF,TGTGCCAGCAGCTTAGAGTACGGGAACTATGGCTACACCTTC
TRBJ1-4,TRBV11-2,NA,NA,CASSLVPDDEKLFF,TGTGCCAGCAGCTTAGTCCCAGACGATGAAAAACTGTTTTTT
TRBJ1-1,TRBV9,NA,NA,CASSVRSDSPEAFF,TGTGCCAGCAGCGTTCGTTCCGATAGTCCTGAAGCTTTCTTT
TRBJ2-7,TRBV29-1,NA,TRBD1,CSVARGQYEQYF,TGCAGCGTGGCCAGGGGGCAATACGAGCAGTACTTC
TRBJ1-1,TRBV11-2,NA,NA,CASLDVGDKAEAFF,TGTGCCAGCCTCGATGTGGGGGACAAGGCTGAAGCTTTCTTT
TRBJ1-2,TRBV5-4,NA,TRBD1,CASSLRGSYGYTF,TGTGCCAGCAGCCTCAGGGGGAGCTATGGCTACACCTTC
TRBJ1-4,TRBV4-1,NA,NA,CASSRAWGREEKLFF,TGCGCCAGCAGCCGGGCCTGGGGGCGTGAGGAAAAACTGTTTTTT
TRBJ2-2,TRBV27,NA,TRBD1,CATRDRGFVTGELFF,TGTGCCACACGAGACAGGGGTTTTGTCACCGGGGAGCTGTTTTTT
TRBJ2-1,TRBV7-2,NA,NA,CASSLGRNNEQFF,TGTGCCAGCAGCTTAGGGAGGAACAATGAGCAGTTCTTC
TRBJ1-6,TRBV5-8,NA,NA,CASSPGTSYNSPLHF,TGTGCCAGCAGTCCCGGGACCTCCTATAATTCACCCCTCCACTTT
TRBJ2-7,TRBV7-3,once,NA,CASSSPARFDYEQYF,TGTGCCAGCAGCTCCCCGGCTAGATTTGACTACGAGCAGTACTTC
TRBJ1-4,TRBV6-5,NA,NA,CASSWGGGNEKLFF,TGTGCCAGCAGTTGGGGCGGAGGTAATGAAAAACTGTTTTTT
TRBJ2-7,TRBV7-2,NA,NA,CASSLDEYSSQYF,TGTGCCAGCAGCTTAGATGAATACAGCTCACAGTACTTC
TRBJ2-5,TRBV4-1,NA,TRBD2,CASSPLFKRGGRETQYF,TGCGCCAGCAGCCCCCTTTTCAAGCGGGGGGGGAGGGAGACCCAGTACTTC
TRBJ2-7,TRBV7-9,NA,NA,CASSLGSGSFFYEQYF,TGTGCCAGCAGCTTAGGTTCGGGCAGTTTTTTCTACGAGCAGTACTTC
TRBJ2-1,TRBV5-8,few,NA,CASSYRPPEQFF,TGTGCCAGCAGCTATAGACCTCCTGAGCAGTTCTTC
TRBJ2-1,TRBV9,NA,NA,CASSVAQRTEYNEQFF,TGTGCCAGCAGCGTGGCCCAGAGGACAGAGTACAATGAGCAGTTCTTC
TRBJ1-1,TRBV18,NA,NA,CASSPARGRGSEAFF,TGTGCCAGCTCACCGGCCAGGGGAAGGGGATCTGAAGCTTTCTTT
TRBJ1-2,TRBV5-1,NA,TRBD1,CASSLEAGGAGTYGYTF,TGCGCCAGCAGCTTGGAGGCAGGGGGCGCGGGGACTTATGGCTACACCTTC
TRBJ1-5,TRBV7-2,NA,NA,CASSYNRGQPQHF,TGTGCCAGCAGCTACAATAGGGGTCAGCCCCAGCATTTT
TRBJ1-1,TRBV9,NA,NA,CASSVHPQGTATEAFF,TGTGCCAGCAGCGTACATCCCCAGGGAACGGCCACTGAAGCTTTCTTT
TRBJ1-4,TRBV7-9,once,NA,CASSFGRVREEKLFF,TGTGCCAGCAGCTTTGGCAGGGTCAGAGAGGAAAAACTGTTTTTT